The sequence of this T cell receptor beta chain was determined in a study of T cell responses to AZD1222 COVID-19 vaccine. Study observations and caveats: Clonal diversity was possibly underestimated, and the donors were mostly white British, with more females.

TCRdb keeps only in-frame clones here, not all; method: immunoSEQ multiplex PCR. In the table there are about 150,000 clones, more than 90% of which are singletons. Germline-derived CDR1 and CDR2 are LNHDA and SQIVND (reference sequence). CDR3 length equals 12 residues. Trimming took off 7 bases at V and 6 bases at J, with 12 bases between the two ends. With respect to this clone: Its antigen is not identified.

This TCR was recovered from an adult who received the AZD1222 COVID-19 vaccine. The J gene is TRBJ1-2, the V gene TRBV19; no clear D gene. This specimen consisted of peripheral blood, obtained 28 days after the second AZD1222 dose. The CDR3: CASTPSGHGYTF. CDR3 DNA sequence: TGTGCCAGTACCCCATCTGGGCATGGCTACACCTTC. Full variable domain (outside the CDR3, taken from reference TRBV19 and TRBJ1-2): DGGITQSPKYLFRKEGQNVTLSCEQNLNHDAMYWYRQDPGQGLRLIYYSQIVNDFQKGDIAEGYSVSREKKESFPLTVTSAQKNPTAFYLCASTPSGHGYTFGSGTRLTVV.